A selection of T cell receptor beta chains follows, all from one sample in a study of T-cell reconstitution after alpha-beta-depleted transplantation in children. TCRdb reprocessed the PCR reads via MiXCR and lists one record per CDR3 protein. The repertoire holds around 800,000 distinct CDR3 sequences, roughly 15% seen once, with approximately 4.5% in the top ten. The sequenced sample was PBMCs, mostly from graft donor cells, obtained 360 days after TCRalphabeta/CD19-depleted stem cell transplant. These receptors came from a male patient younger than 18 who had a stem cell transplant for acute lymphoblastic leukemia, so the T cells may come from the graft donor. Both conserved end residues are part of each CDR3. D genes are given only for firm matches. Clone size is stated in some rows and not others, as once, few, many or a class when expanded.

J,D,V,size,length,CDR3,DNA
TRBJ2-7,-,TRBV7-6,-,15,CASSTHAESSYEQYF,TGTGCCAGCAGCACACATGCGGAGAGCTCCTACGAGCAGTACTTC
TRBJ2-2,-,TRBV4-2,-,16,CASSQDSVVGVRELFF,TGTGCCAGCAGCCAAGATTCGGTAGTGGGAGTCCGGGAGCTGTTTTTT
TRBJ2-1,TRBD2,TRBV6-5,many,15,CASRLLAGPYNEQFF,TGTGCCAGCAGGCTGCTAGCGGGGCCCTACAATGAGCAGTTCTTC
TRBJ2-7,TRBD2,TRBV7-3,-,16,CASSPSPGAGVDEQYF,TGTGCCAGCAGCCCCTCCCCGGGAGCGGGAGTCGACGAGCAGTACTTC
TRBJ2-2,TRBD2,TRBV7-8,many,16,CASSLVLAANTGELFF,TGTGCCAGCAGCTTAGTGCTAGCGGCTAACACCGGGGAGCTGTTTTTT
TRBJ2-5,-,TRBV11-2,few,14,CASSLGWLAKTQYF,TGTGCCAGCAGCTTAGGATGGCTAGCGAAGACCCAGTACTTC
TRBJ1-1,TRBD1,TRBV12-3/TRBV12-4,many,12,CASVRGRAEAFF,TGTGCCAGCGTGAGGGGGCGGGCTGAAGCTTTCTTT
TRBJ2-4,-,TRBV3-1,-,16,CASSQAPVWTKNIQYF,TGTGCCAGCAGCCAAGCCCCGGTCTGGACCAAAAACATTCAGTACTTC
TRBJ2-7,-,TRBV6-5,few,14,CASSYSSVTYEQYF,TGTGCCAGCAGTTACTCAAGTGTAACCTACGAGCAGTACTTC
TRBJ2-7,TRBD1,TRBV27,many,16,CASSLLPGQGFHEQYF,TGTGCCAGCAGCTTACTCCCGGGACAGGGATTTCACGAGCAGTACTTC
TRBJ2-5,TRBD1,TRBV3-1,many,15,CASSRDRVYQETQYF,TGTGCCAGCAGCCGGGACAGGGTGTACCAAGAGACCCAGTACTTC
TRBJ2-1,TRBD2,TRBV12-3/TRBV12-4,-,17,CASSAPGLAGHVGEQFF,TGTGCCAGCAGTGCCCCGGGACTAGCGGGTCATGTGGGTGAGCAGTTCTTC
TRBJ2-5,-,TRBV20-1,-,12,CSAIGVQETQYF,TGCAGTGCTATTGGGGTCCAAGAGACCCAGTACTTC